The text below deals with one TCR beta chain. Its antigen is unknown. These data originate in a study of siplizumab effects on memory and regulatory T cells. Clones were sequenced by immunoSEQ multiplex PCR, and TCRdb holds only the in-frame ones, with some missing. Altogether approximately 110,000 clones are present, about 92% being singletons, with the ten largest covering about 0.7%. The CDR3 runs to 12 residues. Trimming stripped 4 bases from V and 2 bases from J, with 5 bases between. The germline gives CDR1 LNHDA, CDR2 SQIVND (reference sequence). Findings of the study overall: The drug siplizumab significantly decreased the alloreactive sequences that could be traced to unstimulated CD4+ memory cells.

Sequenced material: Tregs sorted from blood. The chain couples TRBV19 to TRBJ1-2; possibly TRBD1 for D (5 bases). The source is a human donor in good health. Here the CDR3 reads CASSKGNYGYTF. For the CDR3, the DNA is TGTGCCAGTAGTAAGGGGAACTATGGCTACACCTTC.